Presented here are 25 T cell receptor beta chains from one specimen sequenced in a study of blood T cell repertoires in COVID-19. Method: immunoSEQ multiplex PCR; TCRdb's copy keeps in-frame clones and lacks some. The table lists 200,000 to 250,000 clones, just under 90% of them singletons. Sequenced material: peripheral blood. The receptor source for this set is a man in his thirties or forties with COVID-19, enrolled during active disease.

The chain uses TRBV29-1 and TRBJ2-7; 11 bases are a match to TRBD2. Trimming took 5 bases from V and 6 from J; bases not matched to a gene: 3. The CDR3 runs 12 residues. Germline V lookup: CDR1 SQVTM, CDR2 ANQGSEA. CDR3 in amino acids: CSVLAGGGEQYF. The CDR3 DNA reads as TGCAGCGTTTTAGCGGGAGGGGGCGAGCAGTACTTC.

This clone has just one count. The chain has TRBV6-5 and TRBJ2-7, with D perhaps matching TRBD1 (5 bases). V was cut by 8 bases and J by 0 bases, with 11 bases left in between. There are 13 residues in the CDR3. The V gene's germline CDR1 is MNHEY and CDR2 SVGAGI. The CDR3 loop reads CASSGQNSYEQYF. CDR3 in DNA: TGTGCCAGCTCAGGACAAAACTCCTACGAGCAGTACTTC.

The rearrangement uses TRBV7-9 and TRBJ2-7, with TRBD2 matching 8 bases. V lost 2 bases, J lost 0 bases, and 12 bases stayed unmatched. CDR3 length equals 18 residues. The germline CDR1 and CDR2 sequences are SEHNR and FQNEAQ (reference sequence). The CDR3 DNA reads TGTGCCAGCAGCTTACCGTCTGGACTAGCCCAAAGCTCCTACGAGCAGTACTTC. Amino acids: CASSLPSGLAQSSYEQYF.

About this clone itself: In the same sample, other DNA sequences code for this CDR3. The chain has TRBV20-1 and TRBJ2-1; a weak D match, TRBD2 (6 bases). V was clipped by 6 bases and J by 4 bases, with 7 bases between them. Per the germline V gene, CDR1 is DFQATT and CDR2 is SNEGSKA (reference sequence). The CDR3 runs 11 residues. The DNA for the CDR3 is TGCAGTGCCAGCGGGTACAATGAGCAGTTCTTC. Translating gives CSASGYNEQFF.

The chain links TRBV6-5 to TRBJ1-5; D might be TRBD1 (5 bases). The CDR3 loop spans 12 amino acids. V was clipped by 7 bases and J by 4 bases, with 8 bases between them. CDR1 and CDR2 from the germline V gene are MNHEY and SVGAGI. CDR3 DNA: TGTGCCAGCATCGGGGGGAATCAGCCCCAGCATTTT. The encoded protein is CASIGGNQPQHF.

V gene TRBV19 combines with J gene TRBJ1-5; 9 bases line up with TRBD1. The CDR3 spans 16 residues. Per the germline V gene, CDR1 is LNHDA and CDR2 is SQIVND (reference sequence). Losses at the gene ends were 2 bases for V and 3 bases for J; bases not matched to a gene: 5. CDR3 amino acids: CASSITGGWVNQPQHF. DNA for the CDR3: TGTGCCAGTAGTATAACAGGGGGCTGGGTCAATCAGCCCCAGCATTTT.

For this clone: One end of the junction does not line up with germline, which may come from a read error. In nucleotides, the CDR3 is TGCAGCGCTAGTCTAGCGGGATGGAAAGATACGCAGTATTTT. This gives the protein CSASLAGWKDTQYF. The genes are TRBV20-1 and TRBJ2-3, with TRBD2 matching over 9 bases. CDR1 and CDR2 (germline): DFQATT, SNEGSKA (reference sequence). The CDR3 is made up of 14 amino acids.

This chain uses TRBV16 with TRBJ1-4; weak D call: TRBD1 (5 bases). The CDR3 loop spans 15 amino acids. Trimming shortened V by 4 bases and J by 8 bases, and 17 bases separated the two germline ends. Germline-derived CDR1 and CDR2 are KGHSY and FQNENV. CDR3 residues: CASSPLTELTEKLFF. The CDR3 DNA follows: TGTGCCAGCAGCCCACTGACAGAGCTCACCGAAAAACTGTTTTTT.

The rearrangement uses TRBV25-1 and TRBJ1-1, with 10 positions matching TRBD1. CDR1 is MGHDK and CDR2 is SYGVNS in the germline V gene. V trimming: 4 bases; J trimming: 1 base; junction bases outside the gene matches: 9. The CDR3 contains 17 residues. The CDR3 sequence is CASSGPGTGVWNTEAFF. In nucleotides, the CDR3 is TGTGCCAGCAGTGGACCCGGGACAGGGGTCTGGAACACTGAAGCTTTCTTT.

This clone has only one observation. V is TRBV3-1 (or the pseudogene TRBV3-2) and J is TRBJ1-2; D unresolved. The germline V gene has CDR1 LGHDT and CDR2 YNNKEL (reference sequence). The CDR3 has 15 residues. V lost 0 bases, J lost 4 bases, and 12 bases lay in between. The chain's CDR3 is CASSQDERKIYGYTF. As DNA, the CDR3 is TGTGCCAGCAGCCAAGACGAGCGCAAGATCTATGGCTACACCTTC.

The chain combines TRBV27 with TRBJ1-2, with D unclear. CDR1 is MNHEY, CDR2 SMNVEV, per germline (reference sequence). This CDR3 comprises 12 residues. V shed 4 bases and J shed 7 bases, with 10 bases lying between them. CDR3 in DNA: TGTGCCAGCAGTTCGGGATGGAGTGGCTACACCTTC. Translation: CASSSGWSGYTF.

This chain links TRBV9 with TRBJ2-2, with D unclear. CDR1 and CDR2 (germline): SGDLS, YYNGEE. The CDR3 length is 14 residues. V lost 3 bases to trimming and J lost 0 bases, with 6 bases between them. The CDR3 DNA is TGTGCCAGCAGCGGGCCTTCGAACACCGGGGAGCTGTTTTTT. It codes for CASSGPSNTGELFF.

The genes are TRBV4-2 and TRBJ1-6; possibly TRBD1 for D (6 bases). Per germline, CDR1 LGHNA and CDR2 YNFKEQ. The CDR3 totals 15 residues. With 0 bases removed from V and 10 bases from J, the gap between germline ends came to 13 bases. CDR3 nucleotides: TGTGCCAGCAGCCAAGAGGTAGGGGGTTGGTCACCCCTCCACTTT. It encodes CASSQEVGGWSPLHF.

The chain couples TRBV27 to TRBJ1-6; a possible D gene is TRBD1 (6 bases). Per germline, CDR1 MNHEY and CDR2 SMNVEV (reference sequence). The ends were cut back, 4 bases at V and 9 bases at J, with 13 bases in the middle. The CDR3 runs to 14 residues. CDR3 DNA sequence: TGTGCCAGCAGTTGGGACAAGGGCGGTTCACCCCTCCACTTT. This translates into CASSWDKGGSPLHF.

This clone was counted once. The chain recombines TRBV7-2 with TRBJ2-7; 8 bases agree with TRBD2. V lost 5 bases, J lost 3 bases, and 9 bases stayed unmatched. CDR3 size: 15 residues. The germline gives CDR1 SGHTA, CDR2 FQGNSA. The CDR3 DNA is TGTGCCAGCAGCCCTCAGGCGGGAGGACTCTACGAGCAGTACTTC. This encodes CASSPQAGGLYEQYF.

This rearrangement joins TRBV9 to TRBJ2-3, with D hard to call. The CDR3 is made up of 16 amino acids. The germline gives CDR1 SGDLS, CDR2 YYNGEE. Trimming shortened V by 0 bases and J by 2 bases, and 13 bases separated the two germline ends. Here the CDR3 DNA reads TGTGCCAGCAGCGTAGCTTCGTCCAAGCCCACAGATACGCAGTATTTT. As protein: CASSVASSKPTDTQYF.

The chain uses TRBV5-1 and TRBJ1-2, with D unclear. The CDR3 runs to 13 residues. Per germline, CDR1 SGHRS and CDR2 YFSETQ. V gave up 3 bases and J gave up 6 bases, with 12 bases separating them. This CDR3 is CASSSSPGDGYTF. DNA for the CDR3: TGCGCCAGCAGCTCCAGCCCCGGAGATGGCTACACCTTC. Full variable domain (missing parts from reference TRBV5-1 and TRBJ1-2): KAGVTQTPRYLIKTRGQQVTLSCSPISGHRSVSWYQQTPGQGLQFLFEYFSETQRNKGNFPGRFSGRQFSNSRSEMNVSTLELGDSALYLCASSSSPGDGYTFGSGTRLTVV.

This chain uses TRBV13 with TRBJ2-1; the match to TRBD2 covers 8 bases. The CDR3 sequence is 15 residues long. Germline lookup yields CDR1 PRHDT and CDR2 FYEKMQ (reference sequence). With 6 bases clipped from V and 0 bases from J, the junction kept 4 bases outside the gene matches. The CDR3 here is CASRYRGGSYNEQFF. The CDR3 DNA reads TGTGCCAGCAGATACCGGGGGGGCTCCTACAATGAGCAGTTCTTC. The full variable domain, its missing parts supplied by reference TRBV13 and TRBJ2-1, is AAGVIQSPRHLIKEKRETATLKCYPIPRHDTVYWYQQGPGQDPQFLISFYEKMQSDKGSIPDRFSAQQFSDYHSELNMSSLELGDSALYFCASRYRGGSYNEQFFGPGTRLTVL.

The chain uses TRBV7-8 and TRBJ1-5; D is possibly TRBD1 (6 bases). CDR3 length: 13 amino acids. Germline values: CDR1 SGHVS, CDR2 FQNEAQ. The ends were cut back, 5 bases at V and 6 bases at J, with 11 bases in the middle. CDR3 in amino acids: CASSGTGIQPQHF. DNA of the CDR3: TGTGCCAGCAGCGGAACAGGGATTCAGCCCCAGCATTTT.

This clone occurred a few times. This rearrangement joins TRBV19 to TRBJ1-2; D is possibly TRBD1 (6 bases). Between the trimmed V and J ends, which lost 5 bases and 4 bases, there was a span of 14 bases. The CDR3 extends over 14 amino acids. Germline loops: CDR1 LNHDA, CDR2 SQIVND (reference sequence). The chain's CDR3 is CASSQPGQLYGYTF. The CDR3 nucleotides read TGTGCCAGTAGTCAGCCGGGACAACTCTATGGCTACACCTTC.

The chain is built from TRBV2 and TRBJ1-1; no clear D. Deletions cut 4 bases from V and 5 bases from J, with 5 bases between. Germline-derived CDR1 and CDR2 are SNHLY and FYNNEI. The CDR3 spans 11 residues. DNA of the CDR3: TGTGCCAGCAGTGTGGAGACTGAAGCTTTCTTT. Its protein product is CASSVETEAFF.

This clone occurred once. This sequence joins TRBV29-1 and TRBJ2-7; tentatively, D is TRBD2 (5 bases). Germline loops: CDR1 SQVTM, CDR2 ANQGSEA. V gave up 4 bases and J gave up 0 bases, with 7 bases separating them. The CDR3 length is 12 residues. CDR3: CSVARGSYEQYF. CDR3 nucleotides: TGCAGCGTTGCTCGGGGCTCCTACGAGCAGTACTTC.

In DNA, the CDR3 is TGTGCCAGCAGTCAAAGTCCGGGACAGGGATGGGAGCAGTACTTC. Its protein is CASSQSPGQGWEQYF. The chain carries TRBV7-2 and TRBJ2-7, with 9 bases matching TRBD1. This CDR3 has 15 amino acids. Trimming cost V 6 bases and J 7 bases; bases outside gene matches: 13. Germline V lookup: CDR1 SGHTA, CDR2 FQGNSA.

V is TRBV19 and J is TRBJ1-5, with unresolved D. The germline V gene has CDR1 LNHDA and CDR2 SQIVND (reference sequence). With 3 bases removed from V and 0 bases from J, the gap between germline ends came to 6 bases. This CDR3 comprises 14 residues. DNA for the CDR3: TGTGCCAGTAGTATCAGGTATAGCAATCAGCCCCAGCATTTT. This encodes CASSIRYSNQPQHF.

The V gene is TRBV5-6, the J gene TRBJ1-1; D ambiguous. Germline values: CDR1 SGHDT, CDR2 YYEEEE. The CDR3 sequence is 15 residues long. The V gene lost 2 bases and the J gene lost 3 bases, with 14 bases spanning the gap. The CDR3 coding sequence is TGTGCCAGCAGCTTTCCTTTGCTTGAGGACACTGAAGCTTTCTTT. Amino acid sequence: CASSFPLLEDTEAFF.